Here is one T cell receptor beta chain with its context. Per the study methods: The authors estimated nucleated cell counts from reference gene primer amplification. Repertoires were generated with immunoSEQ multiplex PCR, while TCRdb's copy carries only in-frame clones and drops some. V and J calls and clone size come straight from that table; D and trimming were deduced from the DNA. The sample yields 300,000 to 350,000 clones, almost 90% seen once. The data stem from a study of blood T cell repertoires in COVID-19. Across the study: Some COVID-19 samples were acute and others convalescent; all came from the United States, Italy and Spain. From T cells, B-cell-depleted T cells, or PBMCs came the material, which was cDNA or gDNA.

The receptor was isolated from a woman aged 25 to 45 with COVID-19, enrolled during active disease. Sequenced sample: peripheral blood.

CDR3 coding DNA: TGTGCCAGCAGTCCTCGACAGGGAGAGGTCGGTGAGCAGTTCTTC. It encodes CASSPRQGEVGEQFF. The V and J genes are TRBV7-7 and TRBJ2-1; 7 positions match TRBD1. The germline CDR1 and CDR2 sequences are SSHAT and FNYEAQ (reference sequence). V shed 6 bases and J 9 bases; nucleotides not matched to a gene: 14. This CDR3 has 15 residues.